This T cell receptor beta chain was profiled in a study of blood T cell repertoires in COVID-19. The overall study: Some COVID-19 samples were acute and others convalescent; all came from the United States, Italy and Spain. T cells, B-cell-depleted T cells, or PBMCs provided the cDNA or gDNA that served as material.

In the authors' workflow: Reference gene primer amplification yielded estimated nucleated cell counts. Clones were read by immunoSEQ multiplex PCR, and TCRdb kept only the in-frame ones, dropping some. V and J calls and clone size come straight from that table; D and trimming were deduced from the DNA. The sample carries roughly 50,000 clones, under 90% recorded once. This CDR3 spans 16 amino acids. The V gene lost 5 bases and the J gene lost 2 bases, with 17 bases spanning the gap. Germline V gives CDR1 SGHAT, CDR2 FQNNGV. This TCR came from a woman aged 80 or older with acute or convalescent COVID-19. The rearrangement uses TRBV11-2 and TRBJ2-3; D perhaps matches TRBD2 (5 bases). Sample: peripheral blood. CDR3 loop: CASSLAGRGFTDTQYF. Written as DNA, the CDR3 is TGTGCCAGCAGCCTAGCAGGTCGGGGTTTCACAGATACGCAGTATTTT.